A selection of T cell receptor beta chains follows, all from one sample in a study of T cell repertoires in cytomegalovirus infection. TCRdb ran MiXCR on the reads and lists one entry per CDR3 protein. Of around 230,000 distinct CDR3 sequences in the sample, roughly 6.5% were seen once. Sample: PBMCs. These receptors all come from a human donor in good health (CMV status not recorded). Some clones in this sample may be carry-over from other donors' samples. CDR3s include the opening cysteine and the closing phenylalanine or tryptophan. The order of the fields is J gene, V gene, clone size, D gene, CDR3 protein, CDR3 DNA. D genes are given only for firm matches. The size entry is marked missing in some rows and otherwise reads once, few, many or a size class.

TRBJ2-5 | TRBV20-1 | few | TRBD2 | CSLSGGVQETQYF | TGCAGCCTTAGCGGGGGGGTCCAAGAGACCCAGTACTTC
TRBJ1-2 | TRBV7-8 | many | TRBD1 | CASSLAGQGANYGYTF | TGTGCCAGCAGCTTAGCAGGGCAGGGGGCTAACTATGGCTACACCTTC
TRBJ2-2 | TRBV5-1 | many | TRBD1 | CASSEDRAWTGELFF | TGCGCCAGCAGCGAGGACAGGGCATGGACCGGGGAGCTGTTTTTT
TRBJ2-1 | TRBV11-2 | many | TRBD2 | CASSSRLAGGNEQFF | TGTGCCAGCAGCTCCCGACTAGCGGGGGGCAATGAGCAGTTCTTC
TRBJ1-3 | TRBV7-9 | many | NA | CASSSRLDSGNTIYF | TGTGCCAGCAGCTCCCGACTGGACTCTGGAAACACCATATATTTT
TRBJ2-3 | TRBV18 | many | NA | CASSPVRGPTSTDTQYF | TGTGCCAGCTCACCAGTGAGAGGACCTACTAGCACAGATACGCAGTATTTT
TRBJ1-4 | TRBV20-1 | many | TRBD1 | CSARGRTGGATNEKLFF | TGCAGTGCTAGGGGGCGGACAGGGGGCGCAACTAATGAAAAACTGTTTTTT
TRBJ2-5 | TRBV5-1 | NA | NA | CASSWRGTRQETQYF | TGCGCCAGCAGCTGGAGGGGGACGCGTCAAGAGACCCAGTACTTC
TRBJ1-1 | TRBV5-1 | NA | NA | CASSLRGGGSNTEAFF | TGCGCCAGCAGCTTGAGAGGGGGGGGATCGAACACTGAAGCTTTCTTT
TRBJ2-2 | TRBV23-1 | NA | NA | CASSQRAGEGGELFF | TGCGCCAGCAGTCAACGGGCAGGGGAAGGCGGGGAGCTGTTTTTT
TRBJ2-2 | TRBV24-1 | many | NA | CATSDPRLAGELFF | TGTGCCACCAGTGATCCCCGTTTGGCCGGGGAGCTGTTTTTT
TRBJ2-7 | TRBV7-2 | many | NA | CASSWGGTAYEQYF | TGTGCCAGCAGCTGGGGGGGGACAGCCTACGAGCAGTACTTC
TRBJ2-7 | TRBV12-5 | many | NA | CASGLGGTYEQYF | TGTGCTAGTGGTTTGGGTGGGACCTACGAGCAGTACTTC
TRBJ2-5 | TRBV20-1 | many | TRBD2 | CSARVAGGETQYF | TGCAGTGCTAGAGTAGCGGGAGGGGAGACCCAGTACTTC
TRBJ1-2 | TRBV7-2 | many | NA | CASSPRGGYGYTF | TGTGCCAGCAGCCCCAGGGGCGGCTATGGCTACACCTTC
TRBJ2-7 | TRBV18 | NA | TRBD1 | CASSPDRAAAYEQYF | TGTGCCAGCTCACCGGACAGGGCGGCGGCCTACGAGCAGTACTTC
TRBJ1-6 | TRBV20-1 | many | NA | CSARPGAGNSPLHF | TGCAGTGCTAGGCCGGGAGCCGGGAATTCACCCCTCCACTTT
TRBJ1-4 | TRBV29-1 | NA | NA | CSAYGGTNEKLFF | TGCAGCGCTTATGGGGGAACTAATGAAAAACTGTTTTTT
TRBJ2-1 | TRBV3-1 | many | NA | CASGRTDNEQFF | TGTGCCAGCGGCCGGACTGACAATGAGCAGTTCTTC
TRBJ2-1 | TRBV7-2 | many | TRBD2 | CASSFISGAYNEQFF | TGTGCCAGCAGCTTTATTAGCGGGGCCTACAATGAGCAGTTCTTC
TRBJ2-6 | TRBV9 | many | NA | CASTLLGSGANVLTF | TGTGCCAGCACCCTCCTAGGATCTGGGGCCAACGTCCTGACTTTC
TRBJ1-2 | TRBV5-6 | NA | NA | CASSGDIYGYTF | TGTGCCAGCAGCGGGGACATCTATGGCTACACCTTC
TRBJ2-7 | TRBV6-2/TRBV6-3 | many | NA | CASSYHGTYEQYF | TGTGCCAGCAGTTACCACGGGACCTACGAGCAGTACTTC
TRBJ1-5 | TRBV6-2/TRBV6-3 | many | TRBD1 | CASSPRRGQGHNQPQHF | TGTGCCAGCAGTCCACGGAGGGGACAGGGGCACAATCAGCCCCAGCATTTT
TRBJ2-5 | TRBV7-2 | many | TRBD2 | CASSLEVSGGTQYF | TGTGCCAGCAGCTTAGAAGTTAGCGGGGGTACCCAGTACTTC
TRBJ1-3 | TRBV7-2 | many | NA | CASSRGVLGNTIYF | TGTGCCAGCAGCCGCGGGGTCCTGGGAAACACCATATATTTT
TRBJ2-5 | TRBV3-1 | NA | NA | CASSQDRGTDEETQYF | TGTGCCAGCAGCCAAGATCGGGGGACAGATGAAGAGACCCAGTACTTC
TRBJ2-7 | TRBV6-6 | many | TRBD2 | CASSYSVTGEGEQYF | TGTGCCAGCAGTTACTCGGTAACTGGGGAGGGAGAGCAGTACTTC
TRBJ2-2 | TRBV29-1 | many | TRBD1 | CSVRDDRGPGELFF | TGCAGCGTCCGGGACGACAGGGGCCCCGGGGAGCTGTTTTTT
TRBJ1-2 | TRBV12-3/TRBV12-4 | many | NA | CASTRALSGYTF | TGTGCCAGCACCCGGGCCTTAAGTGGCTACACCTTC
TRBJ2-3 | TRBV23-1 | many | NA | CASDSGPGCTDTQYF | TGCGCCAGCGATTCGGGGCCAGGATGCACAGATACGCAGTATTTT
TRBJ1-5 | TRBV6-2/TRBV6-3 | NA | NA | CASSYAGLDQPQHF | TGTGCCAGCAGTTACGCGGGGTTGGATCAGCCCCAGCATTTT
TRBJ2-3 | TRBV29-1 | NA | NA | CSVFFWGKADTQYF | TGCAGCGTTTTTTTTTGGGGTAAAGCCGATACGCAGTATTTT
TRBJ2-7 | TRBV11-2 | many | NA | CASRAGVSYEQYF | TGTGCCAGCAGGGCAGGGGTGTCGTACGAGCAGTACTTC
TRBJ2-3 | TRBV4-3 | NA | TRBD2 | CASSQDWERGVTDTQYF | TGCGCCAGCAGCCAAGATTGGGAGCGGGGGGTCACAGATACGCAGTATTTT
TRBJ1-1 | TRBV20-1 | many | NA | CSARGGGGTEAFF | TGCAGTGCCCGAGGGGGTGGGGGCACTGAAGCTTTCTTT
TRBJ1-1 | TRBV7-3 | many | NA | CASSFDQNTEAFF | TGTGCCAGCAGCTTTGATCAGAACACTGAAGCTTTCTTT
TRBJ2-3 | TRBV7-2 | many | NA | CASKSGQGFGDTQYF | TGTGCCAGCAAAAGTGGTCAGGGGTTTGGAGATACGCAGTATTTT
TRBJ2-3 | TRBV7-2 | many | TRBD2 | CASSLRLAGDVMKGTQYF | TGTGCCAGCAGCTTGAGACTAGCGGGGGATGTTATGAAGGGTACGCAGTATTTT
TRBJ1-1 | TRBV29-1 | many | TRBD1 | CSGDRVQNTEAFF | TGCAGCGGGGACAGGGTCCAGAACACTGAAGCTTTCTTT
TRBJ2-2 | TRBV6-1 | many | TRBD1 | CASSEGGGVIGELFF | TGTGCCAGCAGTGAAGGAGGGGGCGTAATAGGGGAGCTGTTTTTT
TRBJ2-1 | TRBV6-2/TRBV6-3 | many | TRBD2 | CASSYAGGRYEQFF | TGTGCCAGCAGTTACGCGGGGGGGCGGTATGAGCAGTTCTTC
TRBJ2-1 | TRBV6-4 | many | NA | CASSARQDNEQFF | TGTGCCAGCAGTGCCCGGCAAGACAATGAGCAGTTCTTC
TRBJ2-7 | TRBV5-4 | many | NA | CASSQRRSTDEQYF | TGTGCCAGCAGCCAACGGAGGAGTACGGACGAGCAGTACTTC
TRBJ2-3 | TRBV6-1 | many | NA | CASSPLAEGRTDTQYF | TGTGCCAGCAGTCCTCTAGCTGAGGGGCGGACAGATACGCAGTATTTT
TRBJ1-5 | TRBV19 | many | NA | CASSIKQNQPQHF | TGTGCCAGTAGTATCAAACAAAATCAGCCCCAGCATTTT
TRBJ1-2 | TRBV4-3 | NA | NA | CASSQAPGGEPTNYGYTF | TGCGCCAGCAGCCAGGCCCCAGGAGGGGAACCAACTAACTATGGCTACACCTTC
TRBJ2-1 | TRBV6-2/TRBV6-3 | NA | TRBD2 | CASSTFSGGRGGVSNNEQFF | TGTGCCAGCAGTACCTTTAGCGGGGGACGGGGGGGCGTTTCCAACAATGAGCAGTTCTTC
TRBJ1-1 | TRBV11-2 | many | NA | CASSLDTPLGYLTEAFF | TGTGCCAGCAGCTTAGATACGCCCCTGGGGTACCTCACTGAAGCTTTCTTT
TRBJ2-3 | TRBV7-2 | many | NA | CASSFSSIGTQYF | TGTGCCAGCAGCTTTAGTAGCATTGGTACGCAGTATTTT
TRBJ2-1 | TRBV5-1 | NA | NA | CASSLGDPRYTEQFF | TGCGCCAGCAGCTTAGGGGATCCCAGGTACACTGAGCAGTTCTTC
TRBJ1-1 | TRBV29-1 | many | NA | CSVRRNTEAFF | TGCAGCGTTCGAAGAAACACTGAAGCTTTCTTT
TRBJ2-1 | TRBV9 | few | NA | CASSRSDYNEQFF | TGTGCCAGCAGCCGTAGTGACTACAATGAGCAGTTCTTC
TRBJ1-2 | TRBV5-4 | NA | TRBD1 | CASSPRTGKDGYTF | TGTGCCAGCAGCCCGCGGACAGGGAAGGATGGCTACACCTTC
TRBJ2-7 | TRBV20-1 | many | NA | CSACALLPAPYEQYF | TGCAGTGCTTGCGCTCTTCTACCCGCTCCCTACGAGCAGTACTTC
TRBJ1-2 | TRBV20-1 | many | NA | CSALPRWGGYTF | TGCAGTGCTCTGCCCCGGTGGGGCGGCTACACCTTC
TRBJ2-7 | TRBV5-1 | many | NA | CASSSGGLEQYF | TGCGCCAGCAGCTCCGGGGGCCTGGAGCAGTACTTC